A single T cell receptor (beta chain) is shown here with its context. The antigen remains unidentified. The unexposed donors gave CD4+ T cells in about 2010-2019, prior to COVID-19. CD4+ T cells were isolated from the cells after more than nine days of culture. PBMCs were plated at two million per well in IL-2-containing medium. The data were taken from a study of CD4 T cells in relation to SARS-CoV-2 and coronaviruses. General observations from the study: About 65% of donors had memory CD4+ clonotypes crossrecognizing SARS-CoV-2 and common cold coronavirus spike.

Germline V lookup: CDR1 MNHNS, CDR2 SASEGT. This CDR3 spans 15 amino acids. The ends were cut back, 2 bases at V and 5 bases at J, with 12 bases in the middle. Data came from immunoSEQ multiplex PCR; TCRdb stores just in-frame clones and leaves some out. Counted here are about 16,000 clones, around 73% occurring once; the ten biggest clones make up around 9.1%. This TCR came from a human donor in good health. V is TRBV6-1 and J is TRBJ2-2; possibly TRBD1 for D (5 bases). Sequencing used CD4+ T cells from PBMCs, cultured in vitro. CDR3 in DNA: TGTGCCAGCAGTGAACAGGGAAGTGGAACCGGGGAGCTGTTTTTT. This translates into CASSEQGSGTGELFF.